The 19 T cell receptor beta chains in this list originate from one sample, sequenced in a study of Graves' ophthalmopathy and Graves' hyperthyroidism. RNA transcripts were the source from which TCR beta CDR3 regions were amplified. An initial RT-PCR round employing HTBI primers preceded a second-round multiplex PCR. MiXCR, applied by TCRdb to the multiplex PCR reads, yields one record per CDR3 protein. The sample has over 500,000 distinct CDR3 sequences, about 24% seen once. Source material: peripheral blood. These receptors originate from a woman aged 18-29 years with stable Graves' hyperthyroidism. Some clones in this sample may be carry-over from other donors' samples.

The rearrangement uses TRBV12-3 or TRBV12-4 and TRBJ2-5; no reliable D call. The CDR3 totals 15 residues. V was cut by 0 bases and J by 5 bases, with 13 bases left in between. CDR3 DNA sequence: TGTGCCAGCAGTTTAGCGCGGTTAGCTCGGGAGACCCAGTACTTC. Amino acid sequence: CASSLARLARETQYF.

A few counts support this clonotype. The CDR3 loop is CASSINHGYTF. CDR3 in DNA: TGTGCCAGTAGCATAAATCATGGCTACACCTTC. The chain joins TRBV19 to TRBJ1-2; D remains ambiguous. Germline V lookup: CDR1 LNHDA, CDR2 SQIVND (reference sequence). The V end lost 6 bases, the J end lost 6 bases, and 8 bases lay between the germline ends. The length of the CDR3 is 11 residues.

In regard to this clonotype: A much more abundant neighbour one base away suggests this may be a read error. The chain uses TRBV4-1 and TRBJ2-7; D gene uncertain. This CDR3 has 15 residues. CDR1 is MGHRA, CDR2 YSYEKL, per germline. The CDR3 protein is CAISQAPTEAYEQYF. DNA for the CDR3: TGCGCCATCAGCCAAGCCCCCACAGAAGCCTACGAGCAGTACTTC.

The rearrangement links TRBV20-1 to TRBJ2-5; 8 positions match TRBD1. Per germline, CDR1 DFQATT and CDR2 SNEGSKA (reference sequence). The length of the CDR3 is 14 residues. V was pared by 0 bases and J by 5 bases, with 5 bases of the junction left unmatched. The CDR3 coding sequence is TGCAGTGCTAGAGACGGACAGGGCTCCGAGACCCAGTACTTC. Translated: CSARDGQGSETQYF.

This clonotype showed up many times. This sequence joins TRBV29-1 and TRBJ1-1; possible D gene TRBD1, 6 bases. Germline V CDR1 and CDR2: SQVTM, ANQGSEA. The V end lost 4 bases, the J end lost 1 base, and 10 bases lay between the germline ends. The CDR3 totals 13 residues. CDR3 loop: CSVGRGRNTEAFF. For the CDR3, the DNA is TGCAGCGTTGGCAGGGGCCGGAACACTGAAGCTTTCTTT.

V and J are TRBV20-1 and TRBJ1-2; 8 nucleotides agree with TRBD1. The CDR3 spans 12 residues. Per the germline V gene, CDR1 is DFQATT and CDR2 is SNEGSKA (reference sequence). V gave up 6 bases and J gave up 2 bases; unmatched junction bases: 2. CDR3 sequence: CSAGTGNYGYTF. The CDR3 DNA follows: TGCAGTGCGGGGACAGGAAACTATGGCTACACCTTC.

This clonotype appeared a few times. The chain combines TRBV20-1 with TRBJ2-4; tentative D call: TRBD2 (5 bases). Germline CDR1 is DFQATT and CDR2 is SNEGSKA (reference sequence). Trimming removed 6 bases at V and 8 bases at J, with 11 bases between. This CDR3 contains 11 residues. The CDR3 reads CSALPGYIQYF. The CDR3 DNA reads as TGCAGTGCCCTCCCGGGGTACATTCAGTACTTC.

This clonotype was seen repeatedly, ten times or more. The chain uses TRBV9 and TRBJ1-1, with D perhaps matching TRBD1 (6 bases). V lost 3 bases and J 0 bases, leaving 12 bases between the germline ends. The CDR3 contains 15 residues. CDR1 SGDLS and CDR2 YYNGEE come from the germline V gene. The CDR3 protein is CASSGTANLNTEAFF. The CDR3, as DNA: TGTGCCAGCAGCGGGACAGCAAACTTGAACACTGAAGCTTTCTTT.

The rearrangement uses TRBV6-1 and TRBJ1-5; unclear D gene. The ends were cut back, 5 bases at V and 7 bases at J, with 15 bases in the middle. The CDR3 runs to 14 residues. Germline-derived CDR1 and CDR2 are MNHNS and SASEGT. CDR3 protein: CASSTGVWGQPQHF. CDR3 coding DNA: TGTGCCAGCAGTACCGGGGTCTGGGGACAGCCCCAGCATTTT.

This clonotype was observed a handful of times. This chain uses TRBV6-5 with TRBJ1-1; the match to TRBD1 covers 8 bases. The junction had 10 bases not matched to a gene; V was cut back by 2 bases and J by 5 bases. Looked up from germline, CDR1 is MNHEY and CDR2 is SVGAGI. The CDR3 covers 16 residues. The CDR3 DNA reads as TGTGCCAGCAGTTACCACCTCCGGACAGGGCGGACTGAAGCTTTCTTT. Amino acids: CASSYHLRTGRTEAFF.

To note about this clonotype: The junction departs from germline at one end; a sequencing error may be responsible. The chain couples TRBV6-1 to TRBJ1-1, with 8 positions matching TRBD1. This CDR3 region has 11 residues. Looked up from germline, CDR1 is MNHNS and CDR2 is SASEGT. The CDR3 DNA sequence: TGTGCCAGCAGTGCCCCGACAGGGGCCCTTTTT. It translates to CASSAPTGALF.

This chain connects TRBV7-9 to TRBJ2-5; 8 bases are shared with TRBD1. V shed 7 bases, J shed 5 bases, and the junction held 15 bases outside the gene matches. The CDR3 extends over 16 amino acids. Looked up from germline, CDR1 is SEHNR and CDR2 is FQNEAQ (reference sequence). CDR3 residues: CASTLGSSGGRETQYF. Written as DNA, the CDR3 is TGTGCCAGCACCCTTGGGTCGTCAGGGGGCCGGGAGACCCAGTACTTC.

This clonotype was detected a few times. CDR3 protein: CSVAGTPKLNYGYTF. In DNA, the CDR3 is TGCAGCGTCGCCGGGACACCTAAGCTTAACTATGGCTACACCTTC. This sequence joins TRBV29-1 and TRBJ1-2, with D maybe TRBD1 (6 bases). The germline gives CDR1 SQVTM, CDR2 ANQGSEA. The CDR3 length is 15 residues. The ends were cut back, 6 bases at V and 1 base at J, with 18 bases in the middle.

This clonotype has at least ten counts. The chain employs TRBV29-1 and TRBJ2-5; 8 positions match TRBD2. The germline V gene encodes CDR1 SQVTM and CDR2 ANQGSEA. The CDR3 loop spans 15 amino acids. With 4 bases clipped from V and 2 bases from J, the junction kept 9 bases outside the gene matches. The CDR3 loop reads CSVAAGLGPQETQYF. The CDR3 DNA follows: TGCAGCGTTGCCGCGGGACTAGGCCCACAAGAGACCCAGTACTTC.

This clonotype was seen at least ten times. The J gene is TRBJ2-7, the V gene TRBV6-5, with D perhaps assigned TRBD1 or TRBD2 (5 bases each). CDR3 length: 14 amino acids. Trimming pared 2 bases from V and 7 bases from J, leaving 15 bases between. Germline CDR1 and CDR2: MNHEY and SVGAGI. CDR3 nucleotide sequence: TGTGCCAGCAGTTACCTCTGGGACGGTAAGGAGCAGTACTTC. It translates to CASSYLWDGKEQYF.

In this sample, this clonotype turned up many times. This sequence joins TRBV12-3 or TRBV12-4 and TRBJ1-1, with 12 positions matching TRBD1. V shed 5 bases and J 1 base; nucleotides not matched to a gene: 5. The CDR3 has 16 residues. DNA for the CDR3: TGTGCCAGCAGTCTAGGGACAGGGGGCGCGAACACTGAAGCTTTCTTT. Its translation: CASSLGTGGANTEAFF.

This clonotype was seen repeatedly, ten times or more. CDR3 in DNA: TGTGCCAGCAGCTTGAAGTACCAAGAGACCCAGTACTTC. This translates into CASSLKYQETQYF. The V and J genes are TRBV7-2 and TRBJ2-5; D ambiguous. Germline lookup yields CDR1 SGHTA and CDR2 FQGNSA. V lost 3 bases, J lost 0 bases, and 5 bases lay in between. The CDR3 consists of 13 residues. Drawing the rest from reference TRBV7-2 and TRBJ2-5, the complete variable domain is GAGVSQSPSNKVTEKGKDVELRCDPISGHTALYWYRQSLGQGLEFLIYFQGNSAPDKSGLPSDRFSAERTGGSVSTLTIQRTQQEDSAVYLCASSLKYQETQYFGPGTRLLVL.

The table lists this clonotype with a few counts. CDR3: CSVLHQSSYEQYF. CDR3 DNA: TGCAGCGTTCTCCATCAGAGCTCCTACGAGCAGTACTTC. This chain links TRBV29-1 with TRBJ2-7; D is undetermined. Germline loops: CDR1 SQVTM, CDR2 ANQGSEA. The CDR3 totals 13 residues. The V gene lost 5 bases and the J gene lost 0 bases, with 11 bases spanning the gap.

V is TRBV6-5 and J is TRBJ1-1, with 7 bases aligning to TRBD1. Trimming at V came to 2 bases and at J to 6 bases, leaving 9 bases not matched to a gene. Germline CDR1 and CDR2: MNHEY and SVGAGI. CDR3 length equals 15 residues. CDR3 loop: CASSYEARGIAEAFF. For the CDR3, the DNA is TGTGCCAGCAGTTACGAGGCCAGGGGGATAGCTGAAGCTTTCTTT.